This T cell receptor (beta chain) was recorded in a study of shared clonotypes between healthy human individuals. Study conclusions and caveats: The low donor count limited represented genetic and exposure-history diversity.

As for this clone: As yet, its antigen is unknown.

The CDR3 sequence is 14 residues long. Germline lookup yields CDR1 MNHEY and CDR2 SVGAGI. V was trimmed by 2 bases and J by 8 bases, leaving 12 bases between them. With ten immunoSEQ deep assay plates, unsorted PBMC DNA underwent sequencing. Libraries were prepared by immunoSEQ multiplex PCR; TCRdb keeps only in-frame clonotypes and omits some of them. The sample has approximately 500,000 clones; about 72% are singletons. The J gene is TRBJ1-4, the V gene TRBV6-5; no firm D call. The receptor was derived from a woman aged 40 to 50 in good health. Some clones in this sample may be carry-over from other donors' samples. Source material: PBMCs. The CDR3 loop reads CASSYAAEREKLFF. The CDR3 nucleotides read TGTGCCAGCAGTTACGCAGCTGAAAGGGAAAAACTGTTTTTT.